Presented here are 27 T cell receptor beta chains from one specimen sequenced in a study of neoadjuvant nivolumab and ipilimumab in lung cancer. Generated by immunoSEQ multiplex PCR, the TCRdb table keeps only in-frame clones and is missing some. Of a few thousand clones listed, around 80% were seen once; the top ten hold around 4.9%. The sequencing used peripheral blood, collected after neoadjuvant nivolumab, alone or with ipilimumab, at or shortly before surgery. The receptors here all came from an adult with non-small cell lung cancer.

CDR3 amino acids: CASSYTTGRDGYTF. The CDR3 DNA is TGTGCCAGCAGTTACACAACTGGACGCGATGGCTACACCTTC. This chain links TRBV6-6 with TRBJ1-2; no clear D gene. Germline CDR1 MNHNY, CDR2 SVGAGI (reference sequence). CDR3 length: 14 amino acids. Trimming cost V 2 bases and J 6 bases, with 13 bases left between them.

As for this clone: This sample includes further DNA sequences coding for the same CDR3. The V gene is TRBV5-1, the J gene TRBJ1-1; TRBD1 agrees at 7 bases. The CDR3 runs to 14 residues. Germline V gives CDR1 SGHRS, CDR2 YFSETQ. V lost 3 bases, J lost 0 bases, and 2 bases stayed unmatched. CDR3 amino acids: CASSSGQMNTEAFF. CDR3 nucleotide sequence: TGCGCCAGCAGCTCGGGACAGATGAACACTGAAGCTTTCTTT.

V and J are TRBV15 and TRBJ1-3; a possible D gene is TRBD1 (5 bases). This CDR3 has 20 residues. Trimming removed 0 bases at V and 0 bases at J, with 21 bases between. CDR1 is LNHNV, CDR2 YYDKDF, per germline (reference sequence). The CDR3 spells CATSRDTQGSFPTSGNTIYF. CDR3 bases: TGTGCCACCAGCAGAGATACGCAGGGAAGTTTCCCGACCTCTGGAAACACCATATATTTT.

By frequency in the sample, this clone is large. This sequence joins TRBV7-8 and TRBJ1-6, with TRBD1 as a possible D gene (6 bases). Germline lookup yields CDR1 SGHVS and CDR2 FQNEAQ. The CDR3 spans 17 residues. V dropped 5 bases and J dropped 0 bases, with 14 bases sitting between them. CDR3 nucleotide sequence: TGTGCCAGCAGCCGGACAGATCCAAGCTCCTATAATTCACCCCTCCACTTT. Its protein is CASSRTDPSSYNSPLHF.

V is TRBV10-3 and J is TRBJ2-7; TRBD1 aligns across 8 bases. Germline V gene sequence: CDR1 ENHRY, CDR2 SYGVKD. Losses at the gene ends were 6 bases for V and 2 bases for J; bases not matched to a gene: 6. The length of the CDR3 is 14 residues. The DNA of the CDR3 is TGTGCCATCAGGGACAGGGTCGGAGCCTACGAGCAGTACTTC. This encodes CAIRDRVGAYEQYF.

This chain joins TRBV5-6 and TRBJ1-1; TRBD1 agrees at 7 bases. Per the germline V gene, CDR1 is SGHDT and CDR2 is YYEEEE. The CDR3 is made up of 14 amino acids. J lost 6 bases, V lost 3 bases, and 8 bases had no gene match. DNA of the CDR3: TGTGCCAGCAGCTACAGACAGGGAGGGCCTGAAGCTTTCTTT. This sequence encodes CASSYRQGGPEAFF.

The chain uses TRBV14 and TRBJ1-2; D is uncertain. CDR3 length: 18 amino acids. The V gene lost 0 bases and the J gene lost 2 bases, with 19 bases spanning the gap. From germline, CDR1 is SGHDN and CDR2 FVKESK. The CDR3 loop is CASSQDYPGERRNYGYTF. The CDR3 DNA is TGTGCCAGCAGCCAAGATTACCCAGGAGAGCGCCGGAACTATGGCTACACCTTC.

The genes are TRBV27 and TRBJ1-2, with D maybe TRBD1 (6 bases). Trimming pared 7 bases from V and 4 bases from J, leaving 16 bases between. The germline V gene encodes CDR1 MNHEY and CDR2 SMNVEV (reference sequence). The CDR3 runs to 14 residues. The CDR3 protein is CASKSGGLVYGYTF. DNA of the CDR3: TGTGCCAGCAAGTCCGGGGGGCTGGTCTATGGCTACACCTTC.

This chain links TRBV4-2 with TRBJ2-7; TRBD2 matches 7 bases. The J segment lost 3 bases and the V segment lost 0 bases, leaving 5 bases of the junction unmatched. In germline, CDR1 is LGHNA, CDR2 YNFKEQ. There are 15 residues in the CDR3. The CDR3 loop is CASSQEREFFYEQYF. The CDR3 DNA reads TGTGCCAGCAGCCAAGAGCGGGAGTTTTTCTACGAGCAGTACTTC.

This clone was seen a handful of times. The genes are TRBV30 and TRBJ1-5; maybe TRBD1 (5 bases). The CDR3 has 17 amino acids. Germline loops: CDR1 GTSNPN, CDR2 SVGIG (reference sequence). Between the trimmed V and J ends, which lost 4 bases and 1 base, there was a span of 20 bases. As DNA, the CDR3 is TGTGCCTGGACCGCGCCCGCCCGGGGCCAGAGCAATCAGCCCCAGCATTTT. Protein product: CAWTAPARGQSNQPQHF.

This clone was seen a single time. The chain uses TRBV6-5 and TRBJ1-2; D is unclear. Trimming removed 5 bases at V and 8 bases at J, with 15 bases between. CDR1 and CDR2 from the germline V gene are MNHEY and SVGAGI. The CDR3 has 13 amino acids. CDR3 bases: TGTGCCAGCAGTAATGGGCGTGGTTGGGGCTACACCTTC. Its translation is CASSNGRGWGYTF.

This clone was counted only a few times. The chain carries TRBV6-1 and TRBJ1-5, with TRBD1 matching over 8 bases. Germline CDR1 is MNHNS and CDR2 is SASEGT. V trimming: 5 bases; J trimming: 6 bases; junction bases outside the gene matches: 9. This CDR3 is built from 15 residues. DNA for the CDR3: TGTGCCAGCAGTCCCGACAGGGGAAACCTTCAGCCCCAGCATTTT. Its protein product is CASSPDRGNLQPQHF.

The rearrangement uses TRBV2 and TRBJ2-1; D call uncertain. Per the germline V gene, CDR1 is SNHLY and CDR2 is FYNNEI. Trimming removed 4 bases at V and 5 bases at J, with 9 bases between. The CDR3 has 13 amino acids. The CDR3: CASSVERNNEQFF. CDR3 nucleotides: TGTGCCAGCAGTGTTGAAAGAAACAATGAGCAGTTCTTC.

The sample holds a few counts of this clone. The V call is TRBV10-1, the J call TRBJ2-1; 7 bases line up with TRBD1. CDR1 and CDR2 (germline): WNHNN, SYGVQD (reference sequence). V dropped 5 bases and J dropped 6; count of bases not matched to a gene: 7. This CDR3 spans 14 amino acids. The CDR3 region is CASSPTGTSNEQFF. As DNA, the CDR3 is TGCGCCAGCAGTCCGACAGGGACCTCCAATGAGCAGTTCTTC.

This clone has more than one count but fewer than ten. The gene calls are TRBV4-2 and TRBJ2-1; no clear D. The CDR3 runs 20 residues. CDR1 is LGHNA, CDR2 YNFKEQ, per germline. V was pared by 0 bases and J by 0 bases, with 21 bases between. This chain's CDR3 is CASSQDHGSRTTFSYNEQFF. The CDR3, as DNA: TGTGCCAGCAGCCAAGACCACGGTTCGCGAACAACCTTCTCCTACAATGAGCAGTTCTTC.

The genes are TRBV6-1 and TRBJ1-3; 9 nucleotides match TRBD1. With V trimmed by 5 bases and J by 4 bases, 6 bases remained unmatched. This CDR3 region has 15 residues. CDR1 and CDR2 from the germline V gene are MNHNS and SASEGT. CDR3 DNA sequence: TGTGCCAGCAGTCCCGGGACAGGGTTCGGAAACACCATATATTTT. Encoded protein: CASSPGTGFGNTIYF.

The CDR3 bases are TGTGCCAGTAGTCTGCGGGACCTTTACAATGAGCAGTTCTTC. This sequence encodes CASSLRDLYNEQFF. The chain links TRBV19 to TRBJ2-1, with a possible D match to TRBD2 (6 bases). CDR1 is LNHDA, CDR2 SQIVND, per germline (reference sequence). The V end lost 5 bases, the J end lost 4 bases, and 12 bases lay between the germline ends. The CDR3 spans 14 residues. The full variable domain, its missing parts supplied by reference TRBV19 and TRBJ2-1, is DGGITQSPKYLFRKEGQNVTLSCEQNLNHDAMYWYRQDPGQGLRLIYYSQIVNDFQKGDIAEGYSVSREKKESFPLTVTSAQKNPTAFYLCASSLRDLYNEQFFGPGTRLTVL.

This sequence joins TRBV6-5 and TRBJ1-3; 9 nucleotides agree with TRBD1. Germline V CDR1 and CDR2: MNHEY, SVGAGI. V dropped 6 bases and J dropped 8; count of bases not matched to a gene: 8. This CDR3 has 14 amino acids. This CDR3 reads CASRLTGGIDTIYF. The DNA for the CDR3 is TGTGCCAGCAGGTTGACAGGGGGAATCGACACCATATATTTT.

This rearrangement joins TRBV29-1 to TRBJ1-1; D gene uncertain. Trimming pared 5 bases from V and 2 bases from J, leaving 24 bases between. The CDR3 spans 17 residues. CDR1 and CDR2 (germline): SQVTM, ANQGSEA. The CDR3 reads CSVLGRSVPHLNTEAFF. CDR3 nucleotides: TGCAGCGTTTTGGGTAGGTCGGTTCCACACCTAAACACTGAAGCTTTCTTT.

This clone was picked up a small number of times. This rearrangement joins TRBV7-9 to TRBJ1-1, with a tentative D call TRBD1 (5 bases). This CDR3 is 14 amino acids long. The V end was cut by 7 bases, the J end by 6 bases, with 18 bases between. Germline V lookup: CDR1 SEHNR, CDR2 FQNEAQ (reference sequence). Written as DNA, the CDR3 is TGTGCCAGCACCCCCTTTTCGGGGGAGGCTGAAGCTTTCTTT. It codes for CASTPFSGEAEAFF.

The chain combines TRBV6-6 with TRBJ1-1; 7 nucleotides align to TRBD1. The CDR3 spans 14 residues. Germline-derived CDR1 and CDR2 are MNHNY and SVGAGI (reference sequence). V shed 6 bases, J shed 1 base, and the junction held 5 bases outside the gene matches. CDR3 in amino acids: CASRAGQRNTEAFF. The CDR3 nucleotides read TGTGCCAGCAGGGCGGGACAGCGGAACACTGAAGCTTTCTTT.

The genes are TRBV11-2 and TRBJ1-2; D unresolved. CDR3 size: 14 residues. CDR1 and CDR2 from the germline V gene are SGHAT and FQNNGV. V dropped 1 base and J dropped 3 bases, with 9 bases sitting between them. DNA for the CDR3: TGTGCCAGCAGCTTAGTGGCCGGCGACTATGGCTACACCTTC. Protein product: CASSLVAGDYGYTF.

V and J are TRBV2 and TRBJ2-6; D might be TRBD1 (6 bases). V was trimmed by 9 bases and J by 0 bases, leaving 15 bases between them. Germline values: CDR1 SNHLY, CDR2 FYNNEI. The CDR3 contains 16 residues. CDR3 DNA sequence: TGTGCCAGAACAGGGCCCCTAAGCTCTGGGGCCAACGTCCTGACTTTC. Amino acid sequence: CARTGPLSSGANVLTF.

In this sample, this clone turned up a few times. The gene calls are TRBV5-4 and TRBJ2-1; D may be TRBD2 (5 bases). V lost 2 bases and J lost 0, with 18 bases in between. Germline CDR1 reads SGHNT; CDR2 reads YYREEE (reference sequence). The CDR3 has 18 amino acids. The CDR3 spells CASSFNGQRTSSYNEQFF. The DNA for the CDR3 is TGTGCCAGCAGCTTTAACGGCCAGCGGACCAGCTCCTACAATGAGCAGTTCTTC.

This clone was recorded only once. The chain couples TRBV30 to TRBJ1-3; D is uncertain. Trimming took off 3 bases at V and 0 bases at J, with 6 bases between the two ends. Germline V lookup: CDR1 GTSNPN, CDR2 SVGIG (reference sequence). The CDR3 sequence is 13 residues long. The CDR3 reads CAWSAYSGNTIYF. For the CDR3, the DNA is TGTGCCTGGAGCGCCTACTCTGGAAACACCATATATTTT.

V gene TRBV29-1 combines with J gene TRBJ1-1, with a weak D call TRBD1 (6 bases). The CDR3 is 13 amino acids. Per the germline V gene, CDR1 is SQVTM and CDR2 is ANQGSEA. Trimming left V 5 bases short and J 7 bases short, with 17 bases between. The CDR3 region is CSVSQGGWYEAFF. CDR3 DNA sequence: TGCAGCGTTTCACAGGGAGGATGGTATGAAGCTTTCTTT.

The V gene is TRBV4-2, the J gene TRBJ1-1; D gene ambiguous. The CDR3 length is 12 residues. Trimming removed 5 bases from V and 0 bases from J, with 4 bases in between. Germline V gives CDR1 LGHNA, CDR2 YNFKEQ. DNA of the CDR3: TGTGCCAGCAGCTACATGAACACTGAAGCTTTCTTT. Translation: CASSYMNTEAFF.